This T cell receptor (beta chain) was sequenced during a study of cytomegalovirus exposure and HLA in healthy donors. General observations from the study: There were over 150 TCR beta chains listed as cytomegalovirus-associated. Most likely, a cluster of highly shared sequence variants arose as a sequencing artifact. Among the most significant clusters, several appeared linked to common viral pathogens in a later analysis. The authors later linked a missense DCLRE1C variant to TCR beta V- and J-gene trimming.

This CDR3 spans 15 amino acids. J lost 1 base, V lost 8 bases, and 5 bases had no gene match. CDR1 and CDR2 (germline): MGHRA, YSYEKL. As for this clone: Its antigen is still unknown.

The PCR made use of 60 Vbeta and 13 Jbeta primers. Generated by immunoSEQ multiplex PCR, the TCRdb table keeps only in-frame clones and is missing some. The table shows roughly 150,000 clones, with around 80% occurring only once. The receptor was derived from a male donor in good health and CMV-seronegative. The sequencing input was PBMCs. V usage is TRBV4-1 and J usage is TRBJ2-2; 9 bases fit TRBD2. This CDR3 is CASSRLAENTGELFF. The CDR3 nucleotides are TGCGCCAGCTCCCGACTAGCGGAGAACACCGGGGAGCTGTTTTTT.